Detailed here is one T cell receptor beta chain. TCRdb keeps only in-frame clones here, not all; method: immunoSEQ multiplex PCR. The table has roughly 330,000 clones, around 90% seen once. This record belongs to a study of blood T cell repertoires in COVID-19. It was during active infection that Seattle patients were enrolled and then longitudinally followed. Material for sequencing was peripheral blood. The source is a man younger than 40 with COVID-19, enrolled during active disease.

CDR3: CASSLQTGGVTEAFF. CDR3 coding DNA: TGCGCCAGCAGCTTGCAGACAGGGGGCGTGACTGAAGCTTTCTTT. The rearrangement uses TRBV5-1 and TRBJ1-1; 10 bases align to TRBD1. Germline assignment: CDR1 SGHRS and CDR2 YFSETQ. The length of the CDR3 is 15 residues. J was trimmed by 5 bases and V by 1 base; bases with no gene match: 5.